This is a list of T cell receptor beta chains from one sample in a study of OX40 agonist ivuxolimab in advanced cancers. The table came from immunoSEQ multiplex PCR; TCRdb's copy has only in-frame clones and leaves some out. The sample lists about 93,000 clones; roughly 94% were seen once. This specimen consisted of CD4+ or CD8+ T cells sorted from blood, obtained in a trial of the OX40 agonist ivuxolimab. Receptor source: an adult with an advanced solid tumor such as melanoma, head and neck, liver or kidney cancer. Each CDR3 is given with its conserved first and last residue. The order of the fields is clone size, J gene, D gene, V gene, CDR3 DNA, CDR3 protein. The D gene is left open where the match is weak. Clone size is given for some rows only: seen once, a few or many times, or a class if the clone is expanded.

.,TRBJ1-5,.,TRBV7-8,TGTGCCAGCAGCTTAGCAATCGGGGGGGAACAGCCCCAGCATTTT,CASSLAIGGEQPQHF
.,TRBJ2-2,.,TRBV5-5,TGTGCCAGCAGCTTTTACCCCAACACCGGGGAGCTGTTTTTT,CASSFYPNTGELFF
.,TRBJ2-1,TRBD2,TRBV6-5,TGTGCCAGCAGTTACGGCGGGAGGGACAATGAGCAGTTCTTC,CASSYGGRDNEQFF
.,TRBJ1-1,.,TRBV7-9,TGTGCCAGCAGCCCCCTCCTTTCAGGGGTCACTGAAGCTTTCTTT,CASSPLLSGVTEAFF
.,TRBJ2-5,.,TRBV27,TGTGCCAGCAGGTCCATGGAGACCCAGTACTTC,CASRSMETQYF
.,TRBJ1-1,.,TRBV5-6,TGTGCCAGCAGCGAGGGAACTGAAGCTTTCTTT,CASSEGTEAFF
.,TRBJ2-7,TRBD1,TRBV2,TGTGCCAGCCTCGATTTATCCGGGACAGCCCTTTACGAGCAGTACTTC,CASLDLSGTALYEQYF
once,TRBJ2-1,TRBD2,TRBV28,TGTGCCAGCAGTTTCGGGCGGGGGGACCACAATGAGCAGTTCTTC,CASSFGRGDHNEQFF
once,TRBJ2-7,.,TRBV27,TGTGCCAGCAGTTTATCTACCCCATCATCGAGTGAGCAGTACTTC,CASSLSTPSSSEQYF
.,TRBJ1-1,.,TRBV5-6,TGTGCCAGCAGCAACCGACAGGCGGATATCGAAGCTTTCTTT,CASSNRQADIEAFF
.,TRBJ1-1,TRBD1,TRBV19,TGTGCCAGTAATCAGGACCGGGACAGGGGTTCCATGAACACTGAAGCTTTCTTT,CASNQDRDRGSMNTEAFF
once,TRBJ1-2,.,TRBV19,TGTGCCAGTAGTATAGCCGGTGGGGGAAACTATGGCTACACCTTC,CASSIAGGGNYGYTF
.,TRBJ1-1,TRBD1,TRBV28,TGTGCCAGCAGTTTATCGTTGACAGGGTCCGGCCTTATGAACACTGAAGCTTTCTTT,CASSLSLTGSGLMNTEAFF
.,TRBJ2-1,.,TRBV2,TGTGCCAGCGTTGCGACCACGAGCGACGCTAATGAGCAGTTCTTC,CASVATTSDANEQFF
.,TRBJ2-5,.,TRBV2,TGTGCCAGCAGTGTAATATTGGGGGGACCCAGGCAAGAGACCCAGTACTTC,CASSVILGGPRQETQYF
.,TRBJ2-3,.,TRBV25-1,TGTGCCAGCAGTGAATGGGGGACAACTACAGATACGCAGTATTTT,CASSEWGTTTDTQYF
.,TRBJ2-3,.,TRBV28,TGTGCCAGTAAAGCCACCGAAACGAGGTGGGGCAGGGGAACAGATACGCAGTATTTT,CASKATETRWGRGTDTQYF
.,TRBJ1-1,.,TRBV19,TGTGCCAGTAGTATATTAGGGACCGGTGAAGCTTTCTTT,CASSILGTGEAFF
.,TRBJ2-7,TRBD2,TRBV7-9,TGTGCCAGCAGCCCTGCTAGCGGTGATAAGTACGAGCAGTACTTC,CASSPASGDKYEQYF
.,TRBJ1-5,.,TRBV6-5,TGTGCCAGCTCTTCAGGGGGCAATCAGCCCCAGCATTTT,CASSSGGNQPQHF
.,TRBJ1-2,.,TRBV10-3,TGTGCCATCAGGGGGTTAGATGGCTACACCTTC,CAIRGLDGYTF
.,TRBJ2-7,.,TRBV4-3,TGCGCCAGCAGCCAAGACAGTCCCTCCTACGAGCAGTACTTC,CASSQDSPSYEQYF
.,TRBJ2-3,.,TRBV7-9,TGTGCCAGCAGCTCACCGGTCGTCACTAGCACAGATACGCAGTATTTT,CASSSPVVTSTDTQYF
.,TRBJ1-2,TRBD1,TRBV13,TGTGCCAGCAGCTCAGGGGGCGACGGCTATGGCTACACCTTC,CASSSGGDGYGYTF
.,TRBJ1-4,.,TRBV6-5,TGTGCCAGCAGTTACTCGACAGGACAACTGTTTTTT,CASSYSTGQLFF
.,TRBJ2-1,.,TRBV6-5,TGTGCCAGCAGTTACTCGTTGGGTAATAATGAGCAGTTCTTC,CASSYSLGNNEQFF
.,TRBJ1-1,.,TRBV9,TGTGCCAGCAGCTCACAGGGTGGCACTGAAGCTTTCTTT,CASSSQGGTEAFF
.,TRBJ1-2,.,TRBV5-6,TGTGCCAGCAGCCCGGGAGGGATCGATGGCTACACCTTC,CASSPGGIDGYTF
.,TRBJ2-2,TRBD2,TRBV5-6,TGTGCCAGCAGCTTGGGGTTGACTAGCGGTAACACCGGGGAGCTGTTTTTT,CASSLGLTSGNTGELFF
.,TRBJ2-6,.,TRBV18,TGTGCCAGCTCACCTGAGGTTTCTGGGGCCAACGTCCTGACTTTC,CASSPEVSGANVLTF
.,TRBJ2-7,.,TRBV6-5,TGTGCCAGCAGCAACTCGCAAGGGGGTTACGAGCAGTACTTC,CASSNSQGGYEQYF
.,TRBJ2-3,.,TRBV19,TGTGCCAGTAGTATAATCTCGAGGGGAGATACGCAGTATTTT,CASSIISRGDTQYF
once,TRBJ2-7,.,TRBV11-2,TGTGCCAGCAGCTTCGGGCAGGGATCGGACGAGCAGTACTTC,CASSFGQGSDEQYF
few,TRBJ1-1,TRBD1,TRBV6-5,TGTGCCAGCAGTTACGGGACAGGGGAGGACACTGAAGCTTTCTTT,CASSYGTGEDTEAFF
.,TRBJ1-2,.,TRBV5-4,TGTGCCAGCAGCTTGGTTGGGCCGTTGGGGGCCTATGGCTACACCTTC,CASSLVGPLGAYGYTF
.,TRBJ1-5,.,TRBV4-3,TGCGCCAGCAGCCGGGGGTTGGGCAATCAGCCCCAGCATTTT,CASSRGLGNQPQHF
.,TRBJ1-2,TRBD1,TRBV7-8,TGTGCCAGCAGCCACGGGACAGTCTATGGCTACACCTTC,CASSHGTVYGYTF
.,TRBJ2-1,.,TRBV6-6,TGTGCCAGCAGTTATTCGCTTTCGAATGAGCAGTTCTTC,CASSYSLSNEQFF
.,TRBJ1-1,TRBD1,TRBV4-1,TGCGCCAGCAGCCTGAGGGACAGGGAATACACTGAAGCTTTCTTT,CASSLRDREYTEAFF
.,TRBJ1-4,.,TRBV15,TGTGCCACCAGCAGATCGGGGTCGGGGGGTGAAAAACTGTTTTTT,CATSRSGSGGEKLFF
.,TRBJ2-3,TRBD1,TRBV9,TGTGCCAGCAGCGTAGATTTCTACGGACAGGGGGCGACAGATACGCAGTATTTT,CASSVDFYGQGATDTQYF
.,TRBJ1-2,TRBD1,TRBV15,TGTGCCACCAGCAGAGTCCAGAGCTGGGACAGGGACTATGGCTACACCTTC,CATSRVQSWDRDYGYTF
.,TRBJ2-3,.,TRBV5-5,TGTGCCAGCAGCTCGGGGATCATTTCTAGCACAGATACGCAGTATTTT,CASSSGIISSTDTQYF
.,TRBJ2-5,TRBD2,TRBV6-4,TGTGCCAGCAGTGATCCTAGCGGGGGGTACCAAGAGACCCAGTACTTC,CASSDPSGGYQETQYF
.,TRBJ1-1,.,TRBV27,TGTGCCAGCAGTTTATCGGAAGGGACTGAAGCTTTCTTT,CASSLSEGTEAFF
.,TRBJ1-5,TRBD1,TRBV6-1,TGTGCCAGCAGTGCCGGGACAGTGATCAATCAGCCCCAGCATTTT,CASSAGTVINQPQHF
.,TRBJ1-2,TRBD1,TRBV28,TGTGCCAGCAGTTTACCGTGGACAGGAGAGGATAACTATGGCTACACCTTC,CASSLPWTGEDNYGYTF
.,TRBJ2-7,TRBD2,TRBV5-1,TGCGCCAGCAGAGAGGCGGGAGACGGAAACGAGCAGTACTTC,CASREAGDGNEQYF
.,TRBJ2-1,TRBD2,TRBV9,TGTGCCAGCAGCGCAACTAGCGGGGGGCACAATGAGCAGTTCTTC,CASSATSGGHNEQFF
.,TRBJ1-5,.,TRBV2,TGTGCCAGCAGTGGTTGGTCGGTAACGGTCGCAGGTCAGCCCCAGCATTTT,CASSGWSVTVAGQPQHF
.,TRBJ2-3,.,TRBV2,TGTGCCAGCACGAAGGGAAGCACAGATACGCAGTATTTT,CASTKGSTDTQYF
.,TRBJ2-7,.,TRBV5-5,TGTGCCAGCAGCTTTGGTAGCGGTTCCTACGAGCAGTACTTC,CASSFGSGSYEQYF